The 18 T cell receptor beta chains given below trace back to one sample, sequenced in a study of blood T cell repertoires in COVID-19. TCRdb's table, derived via immunoSEQ multiplex PCR, lists solely in-frame clones and lacks some. The repertoire consists of around 250,000 clones, with around 86% occurring once and the leading ten covering over 6%. Sample: peripheral blood. The receptor set was obtained from a woman between 65 and 79 years old with active or convalescent COVID-19.

The chain employs TRBV20-1 and TRBJ1-2; no reliable D call. The V end lost 5 bases, the J end lost 6 bases, and 7 bases lay between the germline ends. The germline V gene encodes CDR1 DFQATT and CDR2 SNEGSKA (reference sequence). The CDR3 covers 10 residues. CDR3 region: CSAGRDGYTF. In nucleotides, the CDR3 is TGCAGTGCTGGGCGGGATGGCTACACCTTC.

With respect to this clone: Other DNA sequences in the same sample also yield this CDR3. The V gene is TRBV24-1, the J gene TRBJ1-1, with D hard to call. The V gene's germline CDR1 is KGHDR and CDR2 SFDVKD. Trimming stripped 3 bases from V and 4 bases from J, with 5 bases between. CDR3 length: 12 amino acids. CDR3 loop: CATSDPGTEAFF. CDR3 bases: TGTGCCACCAGTGATCCGGGCACTGAAGCTTTCTTT.

The table lists this clone with a count of one. The chain recombines TRBV6-6 with TRBJ1-1, with TRBD1 as a possible D gene (5 bases). Trimming removed 0 bases from V and 0 bases from J, with 11 bases in between. This CDR3 has 16 residues. Germline-derived CDR1 and CDR2 are MNHNY and SVGAGI (reference sequence). CDR3 nucleotide sequence: TGTGCCAGCAGTTACTCGATAGACAGATTGAACACTGAAGCTTTCTTT. It codes for CASSYSIDRLNTEAFF.

V usage is TRBV3-1 (or the pseudogene TRBV3-2) and J usage is TRBJ1-1; D is unclear. V gave up 6 bases and J gave up 9 bases, with 17 bases separating them. Per the germline V gene, CDR1 is LGHDT and CDR2 is YNNKEL (reference sequence). The CDR3 has 13 residues. CDR3: CASRTTSGFKAFF. CDR3 sequence (DNA): TGTGCCAGCAGAACTACTTCGGGGTTTAAAGCTTTCTTT.

This sequence joins TRBV6-2 or TRBV6-3 and TRBJ1-5; no definite D call. The germline gives CDR1 MNHEY, CDR2 SVGEGT. The CDR3 covers 13 residues. Trimming cost V 5 bases and J 4 bases, with 9 bases left between them. The DNA of the CDR3 is TGTGCCAGCAGTAGAGGGTTAAATCAGCCCCAGCATTTT. Protein: CASSRGLNQPQHF.

This chain joins TRBV29-1 and TRBJ2-5, with 8 bases that match TRBD1. With V trimmed by 8 bases and J by 5 bases, 4 bases remained unmatched. This CDR3 contains 11 residues. Per the germline V gene, CDR1 is SQVTM and CDR2 is ANQGSEA. CDR3 DNA: TGCAGCAAACGGACAGGGGAGACCCAGTACTTC. Translating gives CSKRTGETQYF.

This chain links TRBV2 with TRBJ2-1; D not resolved. Between the trimmed V and J ends, which lost 6 bases and 8 bases, there was a span of 11 bases. The CDR3 loop spans 12 amino acids. Germline V gene data show CDR1 as SNHLY and CDR2 as FYNNEI. The CDR3: CASRPLRDEQFF. For the CDR3, the DNA is TGTGCCAGCAGGCCTCTCCGCGATGAGCAGTTCTTC.

This clone occurred once. V is TRBV29-1 and J is TRBJ1-4; 8 nucleotides align to TRBD1. The CDR3 runs to 16 residues. The ends lost 7 bases at V and 4 bases at J; junction bases unmatched: 14. Germline-derived CDR1 and CDR2 are SQVTM and ANQGSEA. This CDR3 is CSALDREGLFNEKLFF. The CDR3, as DNA: TGCAGCGCCTTGGACAGGGAAGGTCTCTTTAATGAAAAACTGTTTTTT.

This clone was seen a few times. The chain links TRBV6-2 or TRBV6-3 to TRBJ1-5; TRBD1 aligns across 7 bases. This CDR3 is 14 amino acids long. CDR1 MNHEY and CDR2 SVGEGT come from the germline V gene. J gave up 1 base and V 4 bases, and 1 base lay outside the gene matches. The DNA of the CDR3 is TGTGCCAGCAGTTCGGGACAGAGCAATCAGCCCCAGCATTTT. Its translation is CASSSGQSNQPQHF.

The chain joins TRBV14 to TRBJ1-6, with 8 bases aligning to TRBD1. V trimming: 4 bases; J trimming: 0 bases; junction bases outside the gene matches: 8. The germline V gene has CDR1 SGHDN and CDR2 FVKESK. This CDR3 is 18 amino acids long. For the CDR3, the DNA is TGTGCCAGCAGCCGGAAGACAGGGGCGAGCTCCTATAATTCACCCCTCCACTTT. Protein product: CASSRKTGASSYNSPLHF.

A note on this clone: Different DNA sequences within this sample yield the same CDR3. The chain recombines TRBV5-1 with TRBJ2-3, with D maybe TRBD2 (6 bases). Trimming removed 0 bases at V and 0 bases at J, with 8 bases between. In germline, CDR1 is SGHRS, CDR2 YFSETQ. The CDR3 consists of 15 residues. The chain's CDR3 is CASSLVGGSTDTQYF. The CDR3, as DNA: TGCGCCAGCAGCTTGGTGGGGGGTAGCACAGATACGCAGTATTTT.

This clone was detected a few times. The chain links TRBV7-2 to TRBJ1-4; D not certain. The CDR3 totals 12 residues. Germline V lookup: CDR1 SGHTA, CDR2 FQGNSA. Trimming pared 1 base from V and 10 bases from J, leaving 7 bases between. Written as DNA, the CDR3 is TGTGCCAGCAGCTTAGGGAGAGGAAAACTGTTTTTT. Its translation is CASSLGRGKLFF.

The chain is built from TRBV5-1 and TRBJ1-3; D gene unclear. The V end lost 1 base, the J end lost 0 bases, and 8 bases lay between the germline ends. CDR3 size: 15 residues. Germline V lookup: CDR1 SGHRS, CDR2 YFSETQ. In DNA, the CDR3 is TGCGCCAGCAGCTTGCAGTCGATCTCTGGAAACACCATATATTTT. Translation: CASSLQSISGNTIYF.

The J gene is TRBJ1-3, the V gene TRBV12-3 or TRBV12-4; no definite D call. This CDR3 has 13 amino acids. V dropped 8 bases and J dropped 0 bases, with 8 bases sitting between them. In DNA form, the CDR3 reads TGTGCCAGCGGGAGGAACTCTGGAAACACCATATATTTT. Protein product: CASGRNSGNTIYF.

The chain uses TRBV3-1 (or the pseudogene TRBV3-2) and TRBJ1-2; 8 bases align to TRBD1. This CDR3 is 14 amino acids long. The V gene's germline CDR1 is LGHDT and CDR2 YNNKEL (reference sequence). J lost 5 bases, V lost 8 bases, and 10 bases had no gene match. CDR3 region: CASRPSGQEYGYTF. The CDR3 coding sequence is TGTGCCAGCCGCCCGTCGGGACAGGAATATGGCTACACCTTC.

V usage is TRBV5-4 and J usage is TRBJ1-5; 9 bases line up with TRBD1. V lost 4 bases and J lost 4; bases outside the gene matches: 6. The CDR3 covers 15 residues. The germline gives CDR1 SGHNT, CDR2 YYREEE (reference sequence). Here the CDR3 reads CASSAGTGLNQPQHF. The CDR3 DNA sequence: TGTGCCAGCAGCGCCGGGACAGGGCTGAATCAGCCCCAGCATTTT.

The V gene is TRBV28, the J gene TRBJ2-1, with D maybe TRBD1 (6 bases). CDR3 length: 14 residues. Germline values: CDR1 MDHEN, CDR2 SYDVKM. V shed 0 bases and J shed 9 bases, with 12 bases lying between them. CDR3 bases: TGTGCCAGCAGTTTATGGGGGACATTCAGTGAGCAGTTCTTC. This translates into CASSLWGTFSEQFF.

This sequence joins TRBV6-5 and TRBJ2-5; 9 nucleotides line up with TRBD1. The junction had 7 bases not matched to a gene; V was cut back by 6 bases and J by 5 bases. Germline V gene sequence: CDR1 MNHEY, CDR2 SVGAGI. There are 14 residues in the CDR3. The CDR3 reads CASSRGQGVETQYF. Here the CDR3 DNA reads TGTGCCAGCAGCCGGGGACAGGGCGTTGAGACCCAGTACTTC.